This TCR beta chain was identified during a study of CD8 T cells in ankylosing spondylitis (dated 2017 in TCRdb). Some background on the complete study: The study set out to find disease-linked TCR variants by profiling T cell receptor beta repertoires in ankylosing spondylitis patients and healthy donors. The full study cohort comprised some 27 ankylosing spondylitis patients and 85 to 120 healthy donors. Peripheral blood samples were taken, and synovial fluid was additionally collected from ankylosing spondylitis patients. On the study overall, not on this receptor specifically: Some motif variants had previously been reported in the synovial fluid and blood of reactive arthritis patients, which suggests shared mechanisms of disease initiation. The disease-linked clones were reported to be significantly enriched in matched synovial fluid samples from ankylosing spondylitis patients. A CD8+ phenotype was shown by the disease-linked clones, which were found at relatively low frequencies in peripheral blood. Blood from ankylosing spondylitis patients appeared to be characterized by a TCR beta motif composed of 7 to 9 highly homologous amino acid variants.

Instrument on record: Illumina HiSeq 2500. TCR beta libraries were prepared by quantitative 5'-RACE with molecular barcodes. From the authors' description of their analysis: To identify disease-linked TCR variants, a new computational method was used, one built on a probabilistic model of VDJ rearrangement. Starting from the raw public reads, TCRdb applied fastp trimming at Q25, assembled clones with MiXCR and retained in-frame beta chains. One record per CDR3 amino acid sequence lists the most common genes and DNA. In this record, the V and J calls reflect TCRdb's handling and not the investigators' own analysis. This sample has hundreds of thousands of distinct CDR3 sequences in its table, and around 9.2% of those were observed once. Together, the top ten hold 6.8% of the sample. V drops 2 bases and J drops 7 bases, leaving 9 bases in between. According to the germline V gene, CDR1 reads SGDLS and CDR2 reads YYNGEE. The CDR3 spans 13 residues, from the cysteine through the phenylalanine. Only CDR3 DNA remains: 39 bases, in frame from the first base.

Only a few counts were recorded for this clonotype. The specificity of this receptor is unknown. The sample holds no much larger clone one base away, and base qualities are not on file. The clonotype originates from a male donor with ankylosing spondylitis or in good health (not recorded which). The rearranged chain carries TRBV9 and TRBJ2-2; confidence is insufficient to name the D gene. The source material was blood, either unsorted or a sorted T cell fraction (not recorded which). The bases read TGTGCCAGCAGCGTTTTGGCTGGCGGGGAGCTGTTTTTT. Its product reads: CASSVLAGGELFF. Reference TRBV9 and TRBJ2-2 proteins supply the regions before and after the CDR3; the full variable domain is: DSGVTQTPKHLITATGQRVTLRCSPRSGDLSVYWYQQSLDQGLQFLIQYYNGEERAKGNILERFSAQQFPDLHSELNLSSLELGDSALYFCASSVLAGGELFFGEGSRLTVL.